This TCR beta chain derives from a study of TET2 disruption in CD19-targeted CAR T cells (dated by TCRdb to about 2018). At the level of the whole study: The number of samples was determined by the original clinical trial design and by which samples were available, and no additional inclusion criteria were applied. The research as a whole found: Conclusions about the CAR T cells of the patient were based on extensive analysis of a single subject.

This specimen's treatment or condition label, interpreted: autologous CTL019 cells: CD19 CAR with 4-1BB and CD3 zeta domains. TCR zeta and 4-1BB costimulatory signaling domains were built into the CD19 CAR. Leukapheresis was used to collect T cells from peripheral blood for manufacturing CTL019. The DNeasy Blood and Tissue Kit was used to extract genomic DNA from pre-infusion T cells, peripheral blood, or sorted post-infusion T cells. As regards this clone: What this receptor recognizes is not known. The read comes to an end 3 residues before the CDR3 does, leaving the germline J gene to fill in the end.

Deep sequencing of the TCR beta chain was done using the immunoSEQ assay. As for the authors' bioinformatics: Only productive TCR beta rearrangements were used to compute clonotype frequencies. Held by TCRdb, this immuneACCESS table contains in-frame sequences only and omits some clones. Under half of the omission traces to an unresolved V gene where checked; the cause of the rest is unknown. Clonal size and the V and J genes are those of that table, whereas D and trimming came from the DNA. This sample's table contains tens of thousands of clones. Under 2.5% of the sample is taken by the ten largest. The CDR3 numbers 16 residues from cysteine through phenylalanine. Shown are 39 bases from within the CDR3, in frame from base 1. The germline V gene (reference sequence) gives CDR1 as DFQATT and CDR2 as SNEGSKA.

Sequences were derived from CD8- CAR+ T cells sorted from cultured blood T cells, sampled for CD19 CAR T cell therapy. According to the study, the label for this sample's cell subset or site signals: CD8-negative CAR-positive T cells from the infusion product. The source is a man aged 65 to 85 with chronic lymphocytic leukemia. The chain uses TRBV20-1 and TRBJ2-4, with 11 bases matching TRBD2. The sequenced CDR3 bases are TGCAGTGCTAGAGGGGGTAGCGGGGGGGCCGGAGAGACT. Translation gives CSARGGSGGAGET. The full CDR3 sequence reads CSARGGSGGAGETQYF.